These T cell receptor beta chains were read from a single sample in a study of CD4 and CD8 cells across lung adenocarcinoma regions. TCRdb fed the PCR reads into MiXCR, producing one record per CDR3 protein. The data contain approximately 11,000 distinct CDR3 sequences, about 50% of them singletons. Sequencing input: CD8+ T cells from the center of a lung tumor. The receptors derive from a female donor with lung adenocarcinoma. The CD4 and CD8 labels of this study may be unreliable. Both conserved end residues are part of each CDR3. Each record gives: V gene, clone size, J gene, CDR3 protein. Size tells how often a clone was seen (once, few, many) or the class of an expanded clone, and some rows leave it out.

TRBV7-2,NA,NA,CASSAPLDRATGTQYF
TRBV10-1,NA,NA,CASSEYPGLGEQYF
TRBV6-2/TRBV6-3,NA,TRBJ2-1,CASSPWVAGGQGEQFF
TRBV24-1,many,TRBJ2-5,CATSEPGSTQYF
TRBV6-5,few,TRBJ1-1,CASSYSRVTEAFF
TRBV6-5,medium-sized,TRBJ2-2,CASRLQSGIPGELFF
TRBV6-1,medium-sized,TRBJ2-3,CASSLASSTDTQYF
TRBV10-1,NA,TRBJ1-3,CASSESGQASSGNTIYF
TRBV6-1,NA,TRBJ2-1,CASSEAGGGSYNEQFF
TRBV6-5,few,TRBJ2-1,CASSSWTGVNNEQFF
TRBV6-1,NA,TRBJ2-3,CASSERTSVLDTRYF
TRBV20-1,few,NA,CSATTGQLYEQYF
TRBV5-1,NA,TRBJ1-1,CASRGGDRNTEAFF
TRBV4-1,once,TRBJ2-2,CASSQLAGTGELFF
TRBV12-3/TRBV12-4,NA,TRBJ2-1,CASSLRQGNNEQFF
TRBV6-5,NA,TRBJ2-5,CASSYQTSGETQYF
TRBV6-1,NA,TRBJ2-3,CASSAGEADTQYF
TRBV27,NA,NA,CASSFGRGETQYF
TRBV11-2,few,TRBJ2-1,CASSLGEAEYNEQFF
TRBV6-1,few,TRBJ1-1,CASSWVNTEAFF